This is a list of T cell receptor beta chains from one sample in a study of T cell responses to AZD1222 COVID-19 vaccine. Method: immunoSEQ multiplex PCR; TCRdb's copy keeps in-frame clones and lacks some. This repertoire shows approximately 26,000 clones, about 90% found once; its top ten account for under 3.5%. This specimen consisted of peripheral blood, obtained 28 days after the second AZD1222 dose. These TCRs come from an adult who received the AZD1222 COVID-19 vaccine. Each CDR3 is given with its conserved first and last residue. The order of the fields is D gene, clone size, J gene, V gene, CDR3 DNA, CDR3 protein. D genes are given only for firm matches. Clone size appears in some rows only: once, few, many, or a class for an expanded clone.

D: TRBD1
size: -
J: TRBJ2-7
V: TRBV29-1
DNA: TGCAGCGTTGAAAGGCAGGGGGCGATTGGGGAGCAGTACTTC
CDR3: CSVERQGAIGEQYF

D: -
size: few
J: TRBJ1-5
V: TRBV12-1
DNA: TGTGCCAGCAGCTTTGCGCCTTATTGTTCTGGGGGCGCTTACAATCAGCCCCAGCATTTT
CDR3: CASSFAPYCSGGAYNQPQHF

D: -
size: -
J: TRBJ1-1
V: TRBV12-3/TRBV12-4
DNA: TGTGCCAGCAGCCTTTCGGGAGGCACTGAAGCTTTCTTT
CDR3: CASSLSGGTEAFF

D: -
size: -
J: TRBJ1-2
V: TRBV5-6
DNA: TGTGCCAGCAGCGCCTTACTGAGTGGCTACACCTTC
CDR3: CASSALLSGYTF

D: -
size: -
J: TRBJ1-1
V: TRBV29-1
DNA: TGCAGCGGAGGTAACACCATTCCTGAAGCTTTCTTT
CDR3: CSGGNTIPEAFF

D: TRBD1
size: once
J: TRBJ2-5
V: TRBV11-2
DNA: TGTGCCAGCAGAAAGGGACAGGGAAAAGAGACCCAGTACTTC
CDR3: CASRKGQGKETQYF

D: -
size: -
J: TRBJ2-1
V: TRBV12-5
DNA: TGTGCTAGTGGTTTGGGCCGACAGGGAGGGGATGAGCAGTTCTTC
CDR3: CASGLGRQGGDEQFF

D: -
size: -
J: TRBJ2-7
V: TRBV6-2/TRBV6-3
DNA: TGTGCCAGCAGTTACTCGTCTGGCGGGGTTACCTACGAGCAGTACTTC
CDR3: CASSYSSGGVTYEQYF

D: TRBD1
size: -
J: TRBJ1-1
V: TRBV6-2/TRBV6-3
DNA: TGTGCCAGCAGTACGGGACAGGAAACTGAAGCTTTCTTT
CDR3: CASSTGQETEAFF

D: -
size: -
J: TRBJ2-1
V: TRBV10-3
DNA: TGTGCCATCAGTGAGGCCAGAGAGGAGCAGTTCTTC
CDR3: CAISEAREEQFF

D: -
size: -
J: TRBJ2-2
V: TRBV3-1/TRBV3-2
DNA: TGTGCCAGCAGCCAAGAGCCAGGGGCCGCTACCGGGGAGCTGTTTTTT
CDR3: CASSQEPGAATGELFF

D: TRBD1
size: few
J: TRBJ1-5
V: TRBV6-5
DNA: TGTGCCAGCAGTCCCGGGACAGGGGCCAATCAGCCCCAGCATTTT
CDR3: CASSPGTGANQPQHF

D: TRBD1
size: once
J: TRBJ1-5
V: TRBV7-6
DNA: TGTGCCAGCAGCTTGGGGGCGACAGGGGGTTTTAGTCAGCCCCAGCATTTT
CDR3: CASSLGATGGFSQPQHF

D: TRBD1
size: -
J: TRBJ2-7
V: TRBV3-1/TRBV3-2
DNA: TGTGCCAGCAGCGGGACAGCCTACGAGCAGTACTTC
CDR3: CASSGTAYEQYF

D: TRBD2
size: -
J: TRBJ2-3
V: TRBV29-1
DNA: TGCAGCGTCCTCGGGGGGGGCGGTGGGACAGATACGCAGTATTTT
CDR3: CSVLGGGGGTDTQYF

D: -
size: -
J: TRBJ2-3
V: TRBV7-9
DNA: TGTGCCAGCAGCACCGGGTTTAAAGCTACGCAGTATTTT
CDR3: CASSTGFKATQYF

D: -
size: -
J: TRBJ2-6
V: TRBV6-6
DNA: TGTGCCAGCAGTCCCGACGGATCCTCCCTCCTCTCTGGGGCCAACGTCCTGACTTTC
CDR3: CASSPDGSSLLSGANVLTF

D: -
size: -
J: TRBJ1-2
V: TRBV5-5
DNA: TGTGCCAGCTCCCCCGTGGGGAGGGCTACTGAAGGCTACACCTTC
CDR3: CASSPVGRATEGYTF

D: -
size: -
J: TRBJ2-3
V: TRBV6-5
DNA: TGTGCCAGCAGTTACTCCACCAGGGGCGCCCAGTATTTT
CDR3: CASSYSTRGAQYF

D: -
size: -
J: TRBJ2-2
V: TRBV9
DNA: TGTGCCAGCAGCGTAGTGCCAGGGGCCACCGGGGAGCTGTTTTTT
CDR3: CASSVVPGATGELFF

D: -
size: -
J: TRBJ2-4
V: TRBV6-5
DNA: TGTGCCAGCAGCGTGGACCGCGGAAACATTCAGTACTTC
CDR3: CASSVDRGNIQYF

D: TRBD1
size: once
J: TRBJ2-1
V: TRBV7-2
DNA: TGTGCCAGCAGGATAGGACAGGGCCAGTTCTTC
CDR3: CASRIGQGQFF

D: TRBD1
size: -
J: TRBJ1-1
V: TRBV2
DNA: TGTGCCAGCAGACCACAGGGGGCCAGCGGGAACACTGAAGCTTTCTTT
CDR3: CASRPQGASGNTEAFF